The source of this TCR beta chain is a study of blood T cells in healthy people across ages. Looking at the study overall: Per two T cells, about one barcoded beta molecule was captured through template switching.

Germline CDR1 reads SEHNR; CDR2 reads FQNEAQ (reference sequence). The CDR3 runs to 14 residues. V gave up 0 bases and J gave up 1 base, with 6 bases separating them. For the second PCR, which ran for roughly 6 to 11 cycles, a sample-barcoded 5' primer and a J-beta primer mix were used. Tags on each cDNA molecule came from a template-switch adaptor with 12 random nucleotides. From the 5' RACE reads, TCRdb called clonotypes with MiXCR, one entry per CDR3 protein. Of hundreds of thousands of distinct CDR3 sequences listed, under 70% are singletons. Study-wide results and limits: Unsorted PBMC material precluded a definitive naive versus antigen-experienced comparison. Naive T cell percentage strongly correlated with TCR beta diversity.

Turning to this clonotype: Its specificity is unknown.

The source of this sequence is a man aged 60 to 75 in good health. The chain carries TRBV7-9 and TRBJ1-1; D not certain. Sample: blood. The CDR3 region has the DNA TGTGCCAGCAGCTTAGCTGGATGGAACACTGAAGCTTTCTTT. Translating it yields CASSLAGWNTEAFF.